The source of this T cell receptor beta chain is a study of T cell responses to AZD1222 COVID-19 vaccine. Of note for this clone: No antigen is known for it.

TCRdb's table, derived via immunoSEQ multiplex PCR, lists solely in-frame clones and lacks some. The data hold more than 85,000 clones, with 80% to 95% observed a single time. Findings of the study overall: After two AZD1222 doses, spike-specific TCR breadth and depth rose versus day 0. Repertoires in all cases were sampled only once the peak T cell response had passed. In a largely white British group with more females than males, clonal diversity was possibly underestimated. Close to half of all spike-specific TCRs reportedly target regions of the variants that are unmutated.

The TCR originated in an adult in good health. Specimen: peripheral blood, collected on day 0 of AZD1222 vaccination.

The CDR3 is CASSLAPGGGYTF. CDR3 in DNA: TGTGCCAGCAGCTTGGCCCCTGGGGGCGGCTACACCTTC. This chain uses TRBV5-4 with TRBJ1-2; D may be TRBD1 (6 bases). This CDR3 comprises 13 residues. V dropped 0 bases and J dropped 8 bases, with 11 bases sitting between them. Germline loops: CDR1 SGHNT, CDR2 YYREEE (reference sequence).